The 24 T cell receptor beta chains given below trace back to one sample, sequenced in a study of T cell responses to AZD1222 COVID-19 vaccine (dated by TCRdb to the early 2020s). The time point label for this specimen denotes: baseline before first vaccination. Libraries were prepared through the immunoSEQ multiplex PCR assay. The clones in this table, taken by TCRdb from immuneACCESS, are in-frame only. Not every clone is retained; where verified, under half of the shortfall comes from an unresolved V gene, and the cause of the rest is unknown. Here the sample has 130,000 or so clones; roughly 90% occur a single time. The ten largest account for 6.3% of the sample. This specimen consisted of peripheral blood, obtained on day 0 of AZD1222 vaccination. The receptors originated from an adult in good health.

The genes are TRBV14 and TRBJ2-7; D uncertain. Per the germline V gene, CDR1 is SGHDN and CDR2 is FVKESK. V lost 1 base to trimming and J lost 7 bases, with 14 bases between them. The CDR3 sequence is 14 residues long. The DNA for the CDR3 is TGTGCCAGCAGCCAAGGCCTCGCCCACGGTGAGCAGTACTTC. It yields the protein CASSQGLAHGEQYF. The full variable domain, in which reference TRBV14 and TRBJ2-7 provide the parts outside the CDR3, is EAGVTQFPSHSVIEKGQTVTLRCDPISGHDNLYWYRRVMGKEIKFLLHFVKESKQDESGMPNNRFLAERTGGTYSTLKVQPAELEDSGVYFCASSQGLAHGEQYFGPGTRLTVT.

The V call is TRBV3-1 (or the pseudogene TRBV3-2), the J call TRBJ1-4; D ambiguous. CDR3 length: 13 amino acids. The V end was cut by 0 bases, the J end by 8 bases, with 7 bases between. CDR1 is LGHDT and CDR2 is YNNKEL in the germline V gene (reference sequence). As DNA, the CDR3 is TGTGCCAGCAGCCAAGAGTTTTCAGAAAAACTGTTTTTT. This sequence encodes CASSQEFSEKLFF.

The chain links TRBV4-1 to TRBJ2-7; a weak D match, TRBD2 (6 bases). The CDR3 loop spans 16 amino acids. Trimming shortened V by 3 bases and J by 2 bases, and 17 bases separated the two germline ends. Germline V lookup: CDR1 MGHRA, CDR2 YSYEKL. The CDR3, as DNA: TGCGCCAGCAGCCACTCCCGGGGGACGAGGGCCTACGAGCAGTACTTC. Translating gives CASSHSRGTRAYEQYF.

The chain couples TRBV20-1 to TRBJ2-7, with no clear D. The CDR3 covers 10 residues. Germline lookup yields CDR1 DFQATT and CDR2 SNEGSKA (reference sequence). With 5 bases removed from V and 7 bases from J, the gap between germline ends came to 9 bases. The CDR3 protein is CSALDGEQYF. CDR3 DNA: TGCAGTGCTCTTGACGGGGAGCAGTACTTC.

The V call is TRBV14, the J call TRBJ2-3, with D possibly matching TRBD2 (5 bases). The V end was cut by 0 bases, the J end by 4 bases, with 14 bases between. This CDR3 comprises 16 residues. Germline values: CDR1 SGHDN, CDR2 FVKESK. In DNA, the CDR3 is TGTGCCAGCAGCCAAGAGCTAGCCCCTGGTTCAGATACGCAGTATTTT. Its protein is CASSQELAPGSDTQYF.

The chain joins TRBV5-6 to TRBJ2-5; D possibly corresponds to TRBD1 (5 bases). V lost 3 bases and J lost 5, with 17 bases in between. Germline V gives CDR1 SGHDT, CDR2 YYEEEE. CDR3 length equals 15 residues. The CDR3 is CASSSFGAGRETQYF. The CDR3 region has the DNA TGTGCCAGCAGCTCTTTTGGGGCCGGACGGGAGACCCAGTACTTC.

The chain is built from TRBV6-5 and TRBJ1-1, with 10 bases aligning to TRBD1. The V and J ends lost 7 bases and 1 base, in that order; junction bases with no gene match: 6. The V gene's germline CDR1 is MNHEY and CDR2 SVGAGI. This CDR3 region has 15 residues. CDR3 in DNA: TGTGCCAGCAAAAGACAGGGGGCGGCGAACACTGAAGCTTTCTTT. This gives the protein CASKRQGAANTEAFF.

This chain links TRBV6-6 with TRBJ2-7; TRBD1 agrees at 8 bases. There are 15 residues in the CDR3. Germline assignment: CDR1 MNHNY and CDR2 SVGAGI (reference sequence). Losses at the gene ends were 0 bases for V and 1 base for J; bases not matched to a gene: 2. The CDR3 sequence: CASSYSGQVSYEQYF. The CDR3, as DNA: TGTGCCAGCAGTTACTCGGGACAGGTTTCCTACGAGCAGTACTTC.

Only a few counts were recorded for this clone. V gene TRBV19 combines with J gene TRBJ1-5; D is unresolved. CDR1 and CDR2 (germline): LNHDA, SQIVND (reference sequence). Trimming stripped 5 bases from V and 5 bases from J, with 25 bases between. The CDR3 has 18 residues. The CDR3 DNA reads as TGTGCCAGTAGTGAGACCCCGCGGACTATTTCAGGCCATCAGCCCCAGCATTTT. It codes for CASSETPRTISGHQPQHF.

The V call is TRBV7-7, the J call TRBJ2-5, with 7 bases fitting TRBD1. The CDR3 contains 15 residues. Germline V gene sequence: CDR1 SSHAT, CDR2 FNYEAQ (reference sequence). Unmatched junction bases numbered 6, after V lost 0 bases and J lost 5 bases. The DNA of the CDR3 is TGTGCCAGCAGCTTAGCGGCAGGGGGTATGGAGACCCAGTACTTC. It encodes CASSLAAGGMETQYF.

CDR3: CSVSRGSNQPQHF. The CDR3 coding sequence is TGCAGCGTCTCCCGGGGAAGCAATCAGCCCCAGCATTTT. The rearrangement links TRBV29-1 to TRBJ1-5, with unresolved D. This CDR3 comprises 13 residues. V lost 6 bases to trimming and J lost 1 base, with 10 bases between them. The germline CDR1 and CDR2 sequences are SQVTM and ANQGSEA.

This sequence joins TRBV27 and TRBJ1-5; no definite D call. CDR3 length: 13 residues. V was shortened by 6 bases and J by 6 bases, with 12 bases between the two germline ends. Germline values: CDR1 MNHEY, CDR2 SMNVEV (reference sequence). CDR3 sequence (DNA): TGTGCCAGCAGCCCGTGGGGAGTTCAGCCCCAGCATTTT. Encoded protein: CASSPWGVQPQHF.

The genes are TRBV3-1 (or the pseudogene TRBV3-2) and TRBJ1-1; D is ambiguous. The V and J ends lost 3 bases and 1 base respectively, with 12 bases between them. CDR3 length: 15 residues. Germline CDR1 LGHDT, CDR2 YNNKEL (reference sequence). CDR3 in amino acids: CASSHRQGKNTEAFF. The CDR3 region has the DNA TGTGCCAGCAGCCACCGCCAAGGCAAGAACACTGAAGCTTTCTTT.

The chain has TRBV29-1 and TRBJ2-6; 8 positions agree with TRBD1. V lost 6 bases and J lost 4; bases outside the gene matches: 5. Per germline, CDR1 SQVTM and CDR2 ANQGSEA. The CDR3 runs 14 residues. In nucleotides, the CDR3 is TGCAGCGTAGGACAGGGATCCGGGGCCAACGTCCTGACTTTC. Translation gives CSVGQGSGANVLTF. Together with reference TRBV29-1 and TRBJ2-6, the CDR3 gives the full variable domain: SAVISQKPSRDICQRGTSLTIQCQVDSQVTMMFWYRQQPGQSLTLIATANQGSEATYESGFVIDKFPISRPNLTFSTLTVSNMSPEDSSIYLCSVGQGSGANVLTFGAGSRLTVL.

The rearrangement uses TRBV7-5 and TRBJ2-2; TRBD2, the table's D call, was not compared with the DNA. TRBV7-5 has pseudogene status. This CDR3 has 16 residues. The CDR3 DNA reads as TGTGCCAGAAGCTTGGCGGGCAGAACGAACACCGGGGAGCTGTTTTTT. Translation: CARSLAGRTNTGELFF.

This chain links TRBV4-1 with TRBJ1-5; 7 positions agree with TRBD1. Trimming removed 0 bases from V and 3 bases from J; junction bases left unmatched: 11. Germline CDR1 reads MGHRA; CDR2 reads YSYEKL. CDR3 size: 18 residues. Written as DNA, the CDR3 is TGCGCCAGCAGCCAAGATCATGCCGACAGGGCGCACAATCAGCCCCAGCATTTT. It yields the protein CASSQDHADRAHNQPQHF.

The gene calls are TRBV7-2 and TRBJ1-2; TRBD1 might be the D (5 bases). V was clipped by 0 bases and J by 10 bases, with 12 bases between them. The CDR3 sequence is 13 residues long. Looked up from germline, CDR1 is SGHTA and CDR2 is FQGNSA. CDR3 amino acids: CASSLADSFLYTF. The CDR3, as DNA: TGTGCCAGCAGCTTAGCCGACAGCTTCCTCTACACCTTC.

V and J are TRBV11-3 and TRBJ2-1; D gene ambiguous. Germline V gene sequence: CDR1 SGHNT, CDR2 YENEEA. The CDR3 sequence is 15 residues long. The V and J ends lost 8 bases and 6 bases respectively, with 20 bases between them. CDR3 protein: CASHLMCGLANEQFF. The DNA of the CDR3 is TGTGCCAGCCACCTTATGTGTGGGCTGGCCAATGAGCAGTTCTTC.

The chain joins TRBV19 to TRBJ2-2, with TRBD2 matching 7 bases. Germline CDR1 is LNHDA and CDR2 is SQIVND (reference sequence). J gave up 4 bases and V 5 bases, and 13 bases lay outside the gene matches. This CDR3 region has 17 residues. The CDR3 protein is CASSQIAGVGFTGELFF. The DNA of the CDR3 is TGTGCCAGTAGTCAGATTGCGGGGGTGGGATTCACCGGGGAGCTGTTTTTT.

The chain carries TRBV11-2 and TRBJ2-5; D perhaps matches TRBD2 (5 bases). Per the germline V gene, CDR1 is SGHAT and CDR2 is FQNNGV. The CDR3 sequence is 12 residues long. V lost 4 bases to trimming and J lost 5 bases, with 8 bases between them. The CDR3: CASSSSRETQYF. DNA of the CDR3: TGTGCCAGCAGCTCTAGCCGCGAGACCCAGTACTTC.

CDR3 amino acids: CASGFPAGAAPVNEKLFF. CDR3 bases: TGTGCTAGTGGTTTTCCGGCAGGGGCCGCCCCCGTGAATGAAAAACTGTTTTTT. The chain recombines TRBV12-5 with TRBJ1-4; the D gene is possibly TRBD1 (6 bases). This CDR3 region has 18 residues. The germline V gene encodes CDR1 LGHNT and CDR2 FRNRAP. With 3 bases removed from V and 5 bases from J, the gap between germline ends came to 22 bases.

V usage is TRBV21-1 and J usage is TRBJ1-3; the table's D call, TRBD1, has no DNA check behind it. TRBV21-1 is a documented pseudogene. This CDR3 comprises 14 residues. The CDR3, as DNA: TGTGCCAGCAGCCCGAACAGGGCGGGAAACACCATATATTTT. Translating gives CASSPNRAGNTIYF.

V is TRBV10-3 and J is TRBJ1-1; the D is unclear. This CDR3 is 14 amino acids long. Germline V CDR1 and CDR2: ENHRY, SYGVKD. V was pared by 4 bases and J by 1 base, with 10 bases between. Written as DNA, the CDR3 is TGTGCCATCAGTGTAATTAAGGGGAACACTGAAGCTTTCTTT. Protein: CAISVIKGNTEAFF.

The genes are TRBV5-1 and TRBJ1-1; TRBD1 matches 10 bases. Germline CDR1 reads SGHRS; CDR2 reads YFSETQ. Germline trimming cut 2 bases from V and 1 base from J; bases unmatched to any gene: 11. CDR3 length: 18 residues. CDR3 residues: CASSFPSGQGTKNTEAFF. The CDR3 nucleotides read TGCGCCAGCAGCTTCCCATCGGGACAGGGGACAAAGAACACTGAAGCTTTCTTT.